Each of the 20 T cell receptor beta chains below was sequenced from the same sample in a study of somatic mutations in cytotoxic T cells in rheumatoid arthritis. Clones were sequenced by immunoSEQ multiplex PCR, and TCRdb holds only the in-frame ones, with some missing. The sample holds around 20,000 clones; around 63% are singletons and the top ten take over 15%. The specimen sequenced was CD8+ T cells sorted from blood. The receptor source for this set is an adult with rheumatoid arthritis.

In its sample, this clone was seen a few times. The CDR3 region is CASSISSQGKTDTQYF. CDR3 sequence (DNA): TGTGCCAGTAGTATATCGAGCCAGGGGAAGACAGATACGCAGTATTTT. The chain has TRBV19 and TRBJ2-3; D might be TRBD1 (6 bases). The germline CDR1 and CDR2 sequences are LNHDA and SQIVND (reference sequence). The ends were cut back, 2 bases at V and 3 bases at J, with 15 bases in the middle. This CDR3 has 16 residues.

This clone was recorded once. This chain connects TRBV7-6 to TRBJ2-7; TRBD1 matches at 7 bases. In germline, CDR1 is SGHVS, CDR2 FNYEAQ. The CDR3 extends over 16 amino acids. The V segment lost 5 bases and the J segment 2 bases; nucleotides outside the gene matches: 12. The CDR3 here is CASSPSTATGTYEQYF. The DNA of the CDR3 is TGTGCCAGCAGCCCCTCAACCGCGACAGGGACCTACGAGCAGTACTTC.

This clone has only one observation. CDR3 coding DNA: TGTGCCAGCTCCTACGAGCAGTACTTC. This sequence encodes CASSYEQYF. The chain is built from TRBV2 and TRBJ2-7; no clear D. In germline, CDR1 is SNHLY, CDR2 FYNNEI. The V end was cut by 8 bases, the J end by 1 base, with 0 bases between. The CDR3 totals 9 residues.

The J gene is TRBJ2-7, the V gene TRBV2, with TRBD2 identical over 11 bases. CDR1 SNHLY and CDR2 FYNNEI come from the germline V gene. Trimming took 5 bases from V and 4 from J; bases not matched to a gene: 1. The CDR3 loop spans 13 amino acids. The CDR3 is CASSLAGGYEQYF. DNA of the CDR3: TGTGCCAGCAGTCTAGCGGGGGGTTACGAGCAGTACTTC.

V usage is TRBV19 and J usage is TRBJ1-2; D might be TRBD1 (6 bases). Germline-derived CDR1 and CDR2 are LNHDA and SQIVND (reference sequence). The CDR3 sequence is 14 residues long. Trimming cost V 6 bases and J 3 bases, with 14 bases left between them. For the CDR3, the DNA is TGTGCCAGTAGCGTGACGGGGGCCTACTATGGCTACACCTTC. This encodes CASSVTGAYYGYTF.

Written as DNA, the CDR3 is TGCGCCAGCAGCACCCGGGACACCAACACTGAAGCTTTCTTT. Translating it yields CASSTRDTNTEAFF. V usage is TRBV5-1 and J usage is TRBJ1-1; tentative D call: TRBD1 (6 bases). Trimming pared 4 bases from V and 2 bases from J, leaving 12 bases between. This CDR3 has 14 amino acids. Germline V gene sequence: CDR1 SGHRS, CDR2 YFSETQ.

The V call is TRBV6-5, the J call TRBJ1-4; D is perhaps TRBD1 (6 bases). Deletions cut 5 bases from V and 8 bases from J, with 9 bases between. The CDR3 length is 12 residues. CDR1 and CDR2 (germline): MNHEY, SVGAGI. Here the CDR3 reads CASSTGREKLFF. DNA for the CDR3: TGTGCCAGCAGTACAGGGAGGGAAAAACTGTTTTTT.

This sequence joins TRBV7-9 and TRBJ2-1, with 7 positions matching TRBD2. The V and J ends lost 5 bases and 8 bases, in that order; junction bases with no gene match: 3. This CDR3 region has 12 residues. Per germline, CDR1 SEHNR and CDR2 FQNEAQ (reference sequence). The CDR3 sequence is CASSTTSDEQFF. DNA for the CDR3: TGTGCCAGCAGCACCACTAGCGATGAGCAGTTCTTC. The full variable domain, rest sourced from reference TRBV7-9 and TRBJ2-1, is DTGVSQNPRHKITKRGQNVTFRCDPISEHNRLYWYRQTLGQGPEFLTYFQNEAQLEKSRLLSDRFSAERPKGSFSTLEIQRTEQGDSAMYLCASSTTSDEQFFGPGTRLTVL.

This clone appeared a few times. The chain links TRBV28 to TRBJ2-7; no firm D call. The V and J ends lost 4 bases and 3 bases respectively, with 10 bases between them. This CDR3 contains 13 residues. In germline, CDR1 is MDHEN, CDR2 SYDVKM. CDR3 amino acids: CASSSGSNYEQYF. DNA of the CDR3: TGTGCCAGCAGTTCCGGTTCCAACTACGAGCAGTACTTC.

This clone was detected a few times. The V gene is TRBV11-2, the J gene TRBJ2-3, with TRBD1 identical over 10 bases. CDR1 and CDR2 (germline): SGHAT, FQNNGV. The ends lost 5 bases at V and 0 bases at J; junction bases unmatched: 11. The CDR3 extends over 18 amino acids. CDR3 coding DNA: TGTGCCAGCAGCGCGATCGGGACAGGGGCCTCTAGCACAGATACGCAGTATTTT. Protein: CASSAIGTGASSTDTQYF.

The rearrangement links TRBV4-3 to TRBJ2-5; D call uncertain. V gave up 0 bases and J gave up 1 base, with 9 bases separating them. The CDR3 has 15 amino acids. CDR1 and CDR2 from the germline V gene are LGHNA and YSLEER. CDR3 sequence: CASSQDGTTQETQYF. CDR3 DNA: TGCGCCAGCAGCCAAGATGGTACTACCCAAGAGACCCAGTACTTC.

V gene TRBV4-1 combines with J gene TRBJ1-1; D unresolved. Trimming shortened V by 4 bases and J by 1 base, and 10 bases separated the two germline ends. The CDR3 is 14 residues long. The germline V gene has CDR1 MGHRA and CDR2 YSYEKL. The CDR3 DNA reads TGCGCCAGCAGCCGTAGGGATGAGAACACTGAAGCTTTCTTT. Amino acid sequence: CASSRRDENTEAFF.

The gene calls are TRBV2 and TRBJ2-1; D is unclear. The CDR3 loop spans 13 amino acids. The germline V and J ends were trimmed by 5 bases and 0 bases, with 5 bases remaining between them. CDR1 is SNHLY and CDR2 is FYNNEI in the germline V gene. The CDR3 region is CASSLDSYNEQFF. Here the CDR3 DNA reads TGTGCCAGCAGTTTAGACTCCTACAATGAGCAGTTCTTC.

The rearrangement links TRBV13 to TRBJ2-7; 8 bases fit TRBD2. In germline, CDR1 is PRHDT, CDR2 FYEKMQ (reference sequence). The CDR3 totals 13 residues. After removal of 8 bases from V and 4 bases from J, the junction contained 7 bases not matched to a gene. DNA of the CDR3: TGTGCCAGCCACATAGCGGGAAGGTACGAGCAGTACTTC. Residues: CASHIAGRYEQYF.

The V gene is TRBV28, the J gene TRBJ1-2; a possible D gene is TRBD1 (5 bases). The CDR3 runs to 14 residues. From germline, CDR1 is MDHEN and CDR2 SYDVKM. Trimming pared 3 bases from V and 7 bases from J, leaving 15 bases between. CDR3 protein: CASSLAGGGSGYTF. In DNA form, the CDR3 reads TGTGCCAGCAGTTTGGCCGGGGGAGGGAGTGGCTACACCTTC.

V and J are TRBV4-1 and TRBJ1-2; D gene unclear. The CDR3 has 15 amino acids. Germline CDR1 reads MGHRA; CDR2 reads YSYEKL. V lost 0 bases and J 7 bases, leaving 15 bases between the germline ends. For the CDR3, the DNA is TGCGCCAGCAGCCAAGAATTGCAGGATGCATTTGGCTACACCTTC. Translation gives CASSQELQDAFGYTF.

The CDR3 DNA sequence: TGTGCCAGCAGTGAAACAGGGTATAGCAATCAGCCCCAGCATTTT. This translates into CASSETGYSNQPQHF. This chain joins TRBV6-1 and TRBJ1-5, with D maybe TRBD1 (6 bases). Germline V gene data show CDR1 as MNHNS and CDR2 as SASEGT. This CDR3 comprises 15 residues. The V and J ends lost 2 bases and 0 bases respectively, with 8 bases between them.

By sample share, this clone is medium-sized. V is TRBV2 and J is TRBJ2-7; D remains ambiguous. The CDR3 extends over 11 amino acids. Trimming pared 4 bases from V and 3 bases from J, leaving 4 bases between. Germline V CDR1 and CDR2: SNHLY, FYNNEI. The CDR3 DNA follows: TGTGCCAGCAGTGGTTACTACGAGCAGTACTTC. Translated: CASSGYYEQYF.

This clone was detected only a few times. The gene calls are TRBV5-4 and TRBJ2-4; no clear D gene. There are 13 residues in the CDR3. The V end was cut by 0 bases, the J end by 5 bases, with 6 bases between. CDR1 SGHNT and CDR2 YYREEE come from the germline V gene (reference sequence). The CDR3 reads CASSLGTENIQYF. Written as DNA, the CDR3 is TGTGCCAGCAGCTTGGGAACAGAAAACATTCAGTACTTC.

This clone was recorded only once. The genes are TRBV7-8 and TRBJ1-2; 8 bases are a match to TRBD1. V trimming: 5 bases; J trimming: 7 bases; junction bases outside the gene matches: 12. CDR3 length: 15 residues. CDR1 is SGHVS, CDR2 FQNEAQ, per germline. The CDR3 DNA is TGTGCCAGCAGCCCATATCCCCAGGGGGCTGTTGGCTACACCTTC. Protein sequence: CASSPYPQGAVGYTF.